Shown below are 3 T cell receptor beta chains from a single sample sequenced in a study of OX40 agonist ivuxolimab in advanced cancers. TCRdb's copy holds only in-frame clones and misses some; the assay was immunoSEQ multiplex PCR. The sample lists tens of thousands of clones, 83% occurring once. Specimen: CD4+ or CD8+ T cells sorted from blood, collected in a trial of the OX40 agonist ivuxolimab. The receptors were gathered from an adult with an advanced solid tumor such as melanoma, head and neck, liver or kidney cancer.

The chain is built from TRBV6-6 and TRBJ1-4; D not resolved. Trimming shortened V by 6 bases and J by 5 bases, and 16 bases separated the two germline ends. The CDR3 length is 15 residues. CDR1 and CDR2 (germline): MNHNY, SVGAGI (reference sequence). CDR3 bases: TGTGCCAGCAGCCCCTCGGAGAGGGAAAATGAAAAACTGTTTTTT. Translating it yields CASSPSERENEKLFF.

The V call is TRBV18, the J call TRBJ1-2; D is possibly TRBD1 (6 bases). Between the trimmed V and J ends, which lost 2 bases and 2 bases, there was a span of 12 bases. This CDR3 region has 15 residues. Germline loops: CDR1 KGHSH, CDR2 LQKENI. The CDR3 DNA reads TGTGCCAGCTCACCAGGGGGGGGCGACAACTATGGCTACACCTTC. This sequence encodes CASSPGGGDNYGYTF.

The CDR3 DNA sequence: TGTGCCAGCAGCTCTACGGCCACAAGCACAGATACGCAGTATTTT. This gives the protein CASSSTATSTDTQYF. The V call is TRBV13, the J call TRBJ2-3; no reliable D call. Trimming pared 4 bases from V and 0 bases from J, leaving 11 bases between. The germline V gene encodes CDR1 PRHDT and CDR2 FYEKMQ (reference sequence). This CDR3 comprises 15 residues.